The rows below give T cell receptor beta chains drawn from one sample of a study of cytomegalovirus exposure and HLA in healthy donors. Measured with immunoSEQ multiplex PCR; TCRdb has only the in-frame clones, and not every one. The data hold some 130,000 clones, with roughly 80% observed a single time. Sequenced: PBMCs. Every receptor here comes from a woman aged 45 to 65 in good health and CMV-seropositive. Each CDR3 is given without its conserved first and last residue. The D gene is left open where the match is weak.

ASSIAGVGEQF TRBJ2-1 TRBV6-6 TRBD2
ASSMGREGYGYT TRBJ1-2 TRBV19 .
ASSLGTGNNYGYT TRBJ1-2 TRBV5-1 TRBD1
SAGTREQF TRBJ2-1 TRBV20-1 .
ASSTGGWTEAF TRBJ1-1 TRBV6-6 TRBD1
ASSRQGREKLF TRBJ1-4 TRBV18 .
ASSLALAYTGELF TRBJ2-2 TRBV7-2 .
ASSVGGTPYEQY . TRBV9 .
ASSQDRQGYGYT TRBJ1-2 TRBV23-1 TRBD1
ASLFDRFLTEAF TRBJ1-1 TRBV2 .
ASSLGTVNSPLH TRBJ1-6 TRBV7-3 TRBD1
ATSRDTWAYT TRBJ1-2 TRBV15 .
ASSPTRTAYTSSGNTIY TRBJ1-3 TRBV5-6 .
ASSQGKNIQY TRBJ2-4 TRBV11-1 .
AGSFGAGRTEAF TRBJ1-1 TRBV27 .
ASSFGNYGYT TRBJ1-2 TRBV28 .
ASSDSGSTDTQY TRBJ2-3 TRBV10-1 TRBD2
ASSFGVVQPQH TRBJ1-5 TRBV28 .
ASSPRGQGEGTGELF TRBJ2-2 TRBV4-1 TRBD1